This T cell receptor beta chain was profiled in a study of beta chain features in type 1 diabetes. Study findings and constraints: There was a moderate but significant shortening of TCRB CDR3s in all four CD4+ subsets of Type 1 diabetes patients.

Regarding this clone: Antigen: not known.

Every isolated RNA sample was fully reverse transcribed, so sequencing captured expressed TCRB transcripts. Here immunoSEQ multiplex PCR was the method, and the copy in TCRdb shows in-frame clones only, minus some. The sample includes hundreds of thousands of clones, 12% to 15% of them seen just once. The length of the CDR3 is 13 residues. Germline V CDR1 and CDR2: SSHAT, FNYEAQ (reference sequence). V lost 5 bases, J lost 1 base, and 7 bases lay in between. The clonotype comes from a woman in her forties in good health. Input material: naive CD4+ T cells from blood. V usage is TRBV7-7 and J usage is TRBJ2-3, with D hard to call. CDR3 DNA sequence: TGTGCCAGCAGCCCACTGGGCACAGATACGCAGTATTTT. Translation: CASSPLGTDTQYF.